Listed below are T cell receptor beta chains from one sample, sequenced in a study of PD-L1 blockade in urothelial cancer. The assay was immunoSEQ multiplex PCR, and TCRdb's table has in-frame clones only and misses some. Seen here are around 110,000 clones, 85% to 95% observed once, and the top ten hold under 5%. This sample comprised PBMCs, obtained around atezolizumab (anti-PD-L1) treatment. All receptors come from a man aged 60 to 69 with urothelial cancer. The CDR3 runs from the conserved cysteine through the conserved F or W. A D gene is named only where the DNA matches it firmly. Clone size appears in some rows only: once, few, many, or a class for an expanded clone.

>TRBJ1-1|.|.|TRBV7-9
CASTRVQGSATEAFF
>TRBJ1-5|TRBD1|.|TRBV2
CASRGQGGQPQHF
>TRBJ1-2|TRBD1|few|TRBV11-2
CASSLTGTAYGYGYTF
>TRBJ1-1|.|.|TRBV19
CASKRGGVNTEAFF
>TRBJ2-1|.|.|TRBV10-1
CASSKEGPRDEQFF
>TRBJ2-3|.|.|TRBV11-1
CASSLGKTGFTDTQYF
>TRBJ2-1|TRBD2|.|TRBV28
CASSLWGGEDEQFF
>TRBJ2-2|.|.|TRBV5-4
CASSPGRGNGGELFF
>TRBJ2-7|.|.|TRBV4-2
CASSQVVEAQQYF
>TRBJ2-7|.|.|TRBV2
CASSEVLPQIYEQYF
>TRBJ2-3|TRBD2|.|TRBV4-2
CASSIGLAGTEDTQYF
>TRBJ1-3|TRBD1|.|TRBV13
CASSPARDSRRNTIYF
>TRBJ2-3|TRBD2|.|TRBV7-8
CASSLAERGGFGTQYF
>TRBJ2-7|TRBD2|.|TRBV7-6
CASSLGPLSGGSYEQYF
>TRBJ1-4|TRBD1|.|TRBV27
CASSPGTGRGEKLFF
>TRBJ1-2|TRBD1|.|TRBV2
CASSLTGRYGYTF
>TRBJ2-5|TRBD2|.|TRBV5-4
CASSLTSGIQTQYF
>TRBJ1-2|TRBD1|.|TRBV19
CASSIRQGGFYTF
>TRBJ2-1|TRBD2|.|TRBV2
CASSWTSGSHEQFF
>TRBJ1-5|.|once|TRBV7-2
CASSHPTDQPQHF
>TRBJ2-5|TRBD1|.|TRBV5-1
CASRLTGGEGETQYF
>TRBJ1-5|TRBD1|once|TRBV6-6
CASSGQGGNQPQHF
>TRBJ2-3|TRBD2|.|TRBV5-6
CASSSWGGFTDTQYF
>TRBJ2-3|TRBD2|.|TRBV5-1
CASSIPSGRGDTQYF
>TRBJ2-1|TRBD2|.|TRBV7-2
CASSQRTSGGDYSYNEQFF
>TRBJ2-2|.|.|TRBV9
CASSPGGTGTGELFF
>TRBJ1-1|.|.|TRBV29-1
CSGAGGRGTEAFF
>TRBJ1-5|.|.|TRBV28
CAGGVYSNQPQHF
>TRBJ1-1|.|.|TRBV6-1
CASSEGAQAFF
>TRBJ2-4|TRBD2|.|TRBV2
CASSESGVAKNIQYF
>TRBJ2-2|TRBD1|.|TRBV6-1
CASSDGTANTGELFF
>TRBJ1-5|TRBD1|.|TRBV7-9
CASSSDRGNQPQHF
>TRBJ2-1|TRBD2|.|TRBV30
CASSNPGGYNEQFF
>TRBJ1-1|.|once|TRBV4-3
CASSQGVPGQSNTEAFF
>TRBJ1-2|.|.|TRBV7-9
CASSLESGLSNYGYTF
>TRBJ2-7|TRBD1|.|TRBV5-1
CASSSPQGDSYEQYF
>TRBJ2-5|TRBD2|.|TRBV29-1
CSVDPSGGGPGTQYF
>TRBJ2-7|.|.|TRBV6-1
CASSALDEQYF
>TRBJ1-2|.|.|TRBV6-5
CASSSTGTYGYTF
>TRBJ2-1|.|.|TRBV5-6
CASSSLTNEQFF
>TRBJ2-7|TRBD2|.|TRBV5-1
CASSFGAGGFYEQYF
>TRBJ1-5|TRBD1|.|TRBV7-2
CASSLSTGEGRPQHF
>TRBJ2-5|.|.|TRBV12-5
CASGLVIRGQETQYF
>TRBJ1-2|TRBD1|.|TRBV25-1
CASSDPRGTGGYNYGYTF
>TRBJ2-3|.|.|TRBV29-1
CSVDSADTQYF
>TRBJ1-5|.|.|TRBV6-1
CASSVVISSNQPQHF
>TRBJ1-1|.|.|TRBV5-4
CASSDTRGGGKNTEAFF
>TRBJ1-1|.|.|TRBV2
CASSTGLNTEAFF
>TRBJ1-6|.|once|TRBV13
CASSRRADNSPLHF
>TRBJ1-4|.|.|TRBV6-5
CATQNRDEKLFF
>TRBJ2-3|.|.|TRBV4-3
CASSQGTGREEDTQYF
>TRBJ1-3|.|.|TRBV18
CASSLGGGLGNTIYF
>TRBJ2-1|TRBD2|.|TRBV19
CASSIVGGRVGNEQFF
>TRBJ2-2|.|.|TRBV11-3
CASSFGRCTGELFF
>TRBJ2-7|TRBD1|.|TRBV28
CASSFLRTGLYEQYF